The clone carrying this T cell receptor beta chain was seen once. Its target is unknown. Samples of blood were obtained at baseline, on cycle 4 day 1, and on cycle 7 day 1. The length of the CDR3 is 14 residues. Germline-derived CDR1 and CDR2 are SEHNR and FQNEAQ (reference sequence). V shed 5 bases and J 5 bases; nucleotides not matched to a gene: 3. This sample was taken from a study of OX40 agonist ivuxolimab in advanced cancers. Across the study: The drug used for patients, ivuxolimab, was an agonistic anti-OX40 (CD134) antibody.

Profiling relied on immunoSEQ multiplex PCR, and the TCRdb table lists in-frame clones only, not all of them. The table shows 77,000 or so clones, with roughly nine tenths occurring only once. Whole-study results and caveats: Expanded clones belonging to CD8+ T cells outnumbered, on average, those of CD4+.

The sequencing used CD4+ or CD8+ T cells sorted from blood, collected in a trial of the OX40 agonist ivuxolimab. The chain recombines TRBV7-9 with TRBJ1-6; 7 bases line up with TRBD1. The clonotype comes from an adult with an advanced solid tumor such as melanoma, head and neck, liver or kidney cancer. The CDR3 nucleotides read TGTGCCAGCAGCCGCGACAGGGATAATTCACCCCTCCACTTT. Its protein product is CASSRDRDNSPLHF. Filled out from reference TRBV7-9 and TRBJ1-6, the complete variable domain reads DTGVSQNPRHKITKRGQNVTFRCDPISEHNRLYWYRQTLGQGPEFLTYFQNEAQLEKSRLLSDRFSAERPKGSFSTLEIQRTEQGDSAMYLCASSRDRDNSPLHFGNGTRLTVT.